Included here is one T cell receptor (beta chain) sequence, with context. These data originate in a study of blood T cell repertoires in COVID-19. Only in-frame clones appear in the TCRdb table, and some are missing; sequencing was by immunoSEQ multiplex PCR. The repertoire includes about 300,000 clones, approximately 88% of them detected once, and roughly 7% sits in the top ten. The receptor was derived from a woman under 40 who had recovered from COVID-19. Sequencing was performed on peripheral blood.

The CDR3 protein is CSVEVPGQETQYF. The CDR3 DNA follows: TGCAGCGTTGAAGTTCCAGGACAAGAGACCCAGTACTTC. J is TRBJ2-5 and V is TRBV29-1; D gene unclear. From germline, CDR1 is SQVTM and CDR2 ANQGSEA. There are 13 residues in the CDR3. V was shortened by 1 base and J by 2 bases, with 8 bases between the two germline ends.